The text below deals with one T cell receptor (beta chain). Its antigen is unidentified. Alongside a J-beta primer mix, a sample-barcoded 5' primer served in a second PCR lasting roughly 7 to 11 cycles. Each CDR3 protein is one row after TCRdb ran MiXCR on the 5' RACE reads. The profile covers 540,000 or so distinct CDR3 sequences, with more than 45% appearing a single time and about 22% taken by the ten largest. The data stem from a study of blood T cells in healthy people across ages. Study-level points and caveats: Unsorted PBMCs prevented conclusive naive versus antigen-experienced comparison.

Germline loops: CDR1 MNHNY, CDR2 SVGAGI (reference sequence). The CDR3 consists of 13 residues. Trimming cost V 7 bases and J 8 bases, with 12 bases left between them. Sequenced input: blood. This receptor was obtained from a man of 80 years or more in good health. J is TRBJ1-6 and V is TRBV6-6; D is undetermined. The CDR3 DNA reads TGTGCCAGCATAGCACGAGCTGATTCACCCCTCCACTTT. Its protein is CASIARADSPLHF.